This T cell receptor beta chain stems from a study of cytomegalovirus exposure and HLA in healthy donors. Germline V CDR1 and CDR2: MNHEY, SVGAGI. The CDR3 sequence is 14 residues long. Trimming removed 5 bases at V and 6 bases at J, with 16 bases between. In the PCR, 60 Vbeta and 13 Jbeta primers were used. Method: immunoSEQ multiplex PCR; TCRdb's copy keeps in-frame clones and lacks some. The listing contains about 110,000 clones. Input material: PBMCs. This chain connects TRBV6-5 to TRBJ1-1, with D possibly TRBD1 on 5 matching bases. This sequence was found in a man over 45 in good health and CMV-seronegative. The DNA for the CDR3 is TGTGCCAGCAGTAATTACCCTGGGGGGGCTGAAGCTTTCTTT. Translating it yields CASSNYPGGAEAFF.